This T cell receptor beta chain was retrieved from a study of siplizumab effects on memory and regulatory T cells. Study-wide results and limits: Alloreactive sequences traceable to unstimulated CD4+ memory cells declined significantly under siplizumab. Researchers could not give a naive or memory phenotype to roughly 75-96% of proliferating CD4+ or CD8+ clones. Both greater diversity than memory cells and a major contribution to the alloresponse seemed to characterize naive T cells.

The CDR3 is 18 amino acids. V gave up 7 bases and J gave up 2 bases; unmatched junction bases: 11. Germline CDR1 reads MDHEN; CDR2 reads SYDVKM. With respect to this clone: The antigen is unknown.

Assay: immunoSEQ multiplex PCR; the TCRdb copy retains only in-frame clones and omits some. The repertoire includes about 100,000 clones, roughly 94% of them detected once, and around 1.4% sits in the top ten. The chain has TRBV28 and TRBJ2-2; 12 nucleotides line up with TRBD1. The TCR comes from a human donor in good health. The sequenced sample consisted of non-Treg CD4+ T cells sorted from blood. The CDR3 is CASTQRDGTGGNTGELFF. In DNA form, the CDR3 reads TGTGCCAGCACCCAAAGGGACGGGACAGGGGGCAACACCGGGGAGCTGTTTTTT.